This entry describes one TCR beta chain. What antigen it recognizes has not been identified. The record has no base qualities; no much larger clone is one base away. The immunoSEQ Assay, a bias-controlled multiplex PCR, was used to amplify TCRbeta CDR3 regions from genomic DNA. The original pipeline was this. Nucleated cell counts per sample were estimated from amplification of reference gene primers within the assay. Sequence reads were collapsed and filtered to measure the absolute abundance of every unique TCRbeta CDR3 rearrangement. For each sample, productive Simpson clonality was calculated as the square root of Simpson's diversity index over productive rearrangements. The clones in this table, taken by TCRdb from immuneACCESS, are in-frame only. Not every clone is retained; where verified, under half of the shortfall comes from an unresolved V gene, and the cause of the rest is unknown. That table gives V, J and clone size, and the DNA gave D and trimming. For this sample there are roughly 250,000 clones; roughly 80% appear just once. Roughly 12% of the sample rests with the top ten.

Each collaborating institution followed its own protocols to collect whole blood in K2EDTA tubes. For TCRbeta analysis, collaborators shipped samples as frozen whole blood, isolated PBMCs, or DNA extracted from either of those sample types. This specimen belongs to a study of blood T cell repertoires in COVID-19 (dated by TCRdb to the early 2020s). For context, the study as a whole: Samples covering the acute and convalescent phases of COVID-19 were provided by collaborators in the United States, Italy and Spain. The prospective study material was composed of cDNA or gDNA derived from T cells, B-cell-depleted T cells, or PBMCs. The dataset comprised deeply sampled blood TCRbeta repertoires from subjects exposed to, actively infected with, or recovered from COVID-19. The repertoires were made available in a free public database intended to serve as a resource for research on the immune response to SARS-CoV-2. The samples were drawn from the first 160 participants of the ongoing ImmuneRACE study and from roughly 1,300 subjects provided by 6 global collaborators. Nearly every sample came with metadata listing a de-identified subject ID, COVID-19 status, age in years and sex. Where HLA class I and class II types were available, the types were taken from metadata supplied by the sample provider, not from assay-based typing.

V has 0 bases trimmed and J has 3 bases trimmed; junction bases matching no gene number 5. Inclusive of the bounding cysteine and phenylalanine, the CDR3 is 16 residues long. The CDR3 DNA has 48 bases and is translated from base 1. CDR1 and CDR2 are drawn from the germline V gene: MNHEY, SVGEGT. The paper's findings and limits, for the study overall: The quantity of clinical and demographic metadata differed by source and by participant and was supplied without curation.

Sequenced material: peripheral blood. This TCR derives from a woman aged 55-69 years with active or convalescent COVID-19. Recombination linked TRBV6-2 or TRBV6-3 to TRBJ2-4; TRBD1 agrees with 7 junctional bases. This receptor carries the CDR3 CASSYSLGGGKNIQYF. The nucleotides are TGTGCCAGCAGTTACTCGCTAGGGGGCGGCAAAAACATTCAGTACTTC.